This entry lists 2 T cell receptor beta chains sequenced from one sample in a study of T cell repertoires in cytomegalovirus infection. TCRdb reanalysed the reads using MiXCR and keeps one entry per CDR3 protein. The table includes about 130,000 distinct CDR3 sequences, 8% to 9% detected once. Material for sequencing was PBMCs. The receptors shown here come from a human donor in good health (CMV status not recorded). Some clones in this sample may be carry-over from other donors' samples.

This clonotype was observed many times. The V gene is TRBV6-6, the J gene TRBJ1-5; D gene uncertain. This CDR3 spans 13 amino acids. Trimming shortened V by 5 bases and J by 5 bases, and 10 bases separated the two germline ends. From germline, CDR1 is MNHNY and CDR2 SVGAGI (reference sequence). Here the CDR3 DNA reads TGTGCCAGCAGTCAGACCCCTGATCAGCCCCAGCATTTT. Translation gives CASSQTPDQPQHF.

In its sample, this clonotype was seen many times. The chain's CDR3 is CASSLVGGSGQGTSYEQYF. The CDR3 bases are TGTGCCAGCAGCTTAGTGGGTGGCTCCGGACAGGGGACTTCCTACGAGCAGTACTTC. The J gene is TRBJ2-7, the V gene TRBV7-6; 9 bases map to TRBD1. With V trimmed by 1 base and J by 1 base, 14 bases remained unmatched. The CDR3 is 19 residues long. Germline assignment: CDR1 SGHVS and CDR2 FNYEAQ.